These 17 T cell receptor beta chains originate from one sample sequenced in a study of OX40 agonist ivuxolimab in advanced cancers. Assay used: immunoSEQ multiplex PCR; TCRdb lists only in-frame clones, some missing. The sample records about 95,000 clones, over 75% being singletons. The sample was CD4+ or CD8+ T cells sorted from blood, taken in a trial of the OX40 agonist ivuxolimab. These receptor sequences come from an adult with an advanced solid tumor such as melanoma, head and neck, liver or kidney cancer.

The genes are TRBV9 and TRBJ1-2; 7 nucleotides agree with TRBD1. Per the germline V gene, CDR1 is SGDLS and CDR2 is YYNGEE. The CDR3 has 15 amino acids. V lost 5 bases and J lost 2; bases outside the gene matches: 9. As DNA, the CDR3 is TGTGCCAGCAGACCCCTCGACAGGGACAACTATGGCTACACCTTC. Translated, it gives CASRPLDRDNYGYTF.

CDR3 DNA sequence: TGTGCCAGCAGCCTAGAGGCTAGCGACTCCTACGAGCAGTACTTC. Translation: CASSLEASDSYEQYF. V gene TRBV27 combines with J gene TRBJ2-7, with D possibly being TRBD2 (6 bases). This CDR3 comprises 15 residues. Germline loops: CDR1 MNHEY, CDR2 SMNVEV (reference sequence). The V end lost 6 bases, the J end lost 0 bases, and 15 bases lay between the germline ends.

This chain links TRBV11-2 with TRBJ2-7, with TRBD1 identical over 10 bases. V trimming: 2 bases; J trimming: 3 bases; junction bases outside the gene matches: 4. The germline V gene encodes CDR1 SGHAT and CDR2 FQNNGV. This CDR3 is 15 amino acids long. CDR3: CASSLLDRGNYEQYF. CDR3 bases: TGTGCCAGCAGCTTATTGGACAGGGGGAACTACGAGCAGTACTTC.

This clone was detected only a few times. This rearrangement joins TRBV15 to TRBJ2-7, with a possible D match to TRBD1 (6 bases). There are 15 residues in the CDR3. Deletions cut 0 bases from V and 3 bases from J, with 12 bases between. CDR1 LNHNV and CDR2 YYDKDF come from the germline V gene (reference sequence). As DNA, the CDR3 is TGTGCCACCAGCAGAGATATAGCAGGGGACTACGAGCAGTACTTC. It translates to CATSRDIAGDYEQYF.

The chain recombines TRBV28 with TRBJ2-3, with 8 bases aligning to TRBD2. With V trimmed by 2 bases and J by 1 base, 2 bases remained unmatched. From germline, CDR1 is MDHEN and CDR2 SYDVKM. There are 15 residues in the CDR3. CDR3 in amino acids: CASSLSGSGTDTQYF. The DNA of the CDR3 is TGTGCCAGCAGTTTAAGCGGGAGTGGCACAGATACGCAGTATTTT. Supplemented by reference TRBV28 and TRBJ2-3, the full variable domain reads DVKVTQSSRYLVKRTGEKVFLECVQDMDHENMFWYRQDPGLGLRLIYFSYDVKMKEKGDIPEGYSVSREKKERFSLILESASTNQTSMYLCASSLSGSGTDTQYFGPGTRLTVL.

The gene calls are TRBV6-5 and TRBJ2-7; 7 bases match TRBD1. The CDR3 contains 15 residues. Germline lookup yields CDR1 MNHEY and CDR2 SVGAGI. V gave up 0 bases and J gave up 4 bases; unmatched junction bases: 6. For the CDR3, the DNA is TGTGCCAGCAGTTACTCGGCAGGGACAGTTTACGAGCAGTACTTC. Protein sequence: CASSYSAGTVYEQYF.

This clone was counted only a few times. The chain combines TRBV6-6 with TRBJ2-2; no definite D call. Trimming shortened V by 7 bases and J by 7 bases, and 19 bases separated the two germline ends. CDR3 size: 15 residues. The germline V gene has CDR1 MNHNY and CDR2 SVGAGI (reference sequence). CDR3 loop: CASTSEALSGGELFF. CDR3 bases: TGTGCCAGCACCTCGGAAGCGTTGTCGGGCGGGGAGCTGTTTTTT.

The chain recombines TRBV15 with TRBJ1-6, with 9 bases matching TRBD1. Per germline, CDR1 LNHNV and CDR2 YYDKDF (reference sequence). With 6 bases clipped from V and 9 bases from J, the junction kept 6 bases outside the gene matches. This CDR3 is 14 amino acids long. The DNA of the CDR3 is TGTGCCACCAGGGGGACAGGGAGGGGTTCACCCCTCCACTTT. The encoded protein is CATRGTGRGSPLHF.

This clone was picked up one time. This sample also contains other DNA sequences that code for the same CDR3. The chain combines TRBV25-1 with TRBJ2-7; 8 positions match TRBD1. The junction had 4 bases not matched to a gene; V was cut back by 0 bases and J by 3 bases. CDR1 is MGHDK, CDR2 SYGVNS, per germline. This CDR3 is built from 15 residues. In nucleotides, the CDR3 is TGTGCCAGCAGTGAATATCAGGGGGCGGGCTACGAGCAGTACTTC. Protein: CASSEYQGAGYEQYF.

The chain links TRBV6-6 to TRBJ2-7; 10 nucleotides align to TRBD2. The V segment lost 6 bases and the J segment 2 bases; nucleotides outside the gene matches: 7. The CDR3 covers 15 residues. Per the germline V gene, CDR1 is MNHNY and CDR2 is SVGAGI (reference sequence). The CDR3 DNA follows: TGTGCCAGCAGCCTACTAGCGGGAAGCCCCTACGAGCAGTACTTC. Its translation is CASSLLAGSPYEQYF.

This rearrangement joins TRBV6-6 to TRBJ1-5; D is uncertain. CDR3 length: 15 amino acids. Between the trimmed V and J ends, which lost 2 bases and 2 bases, there was a span of 10 bases. The germline V gene has CDR1 MNHNY and CDR2 SVGAGI (reference sequence). The CDR3 bases are TGTGCCAGCAGTTACCGTCCCGAGGGCAATCAGCCCCAGCATTTT. This codes for CASSYRPEGNQPQHF.

This rearrangement joins TRBV2 to TRBJ2-7; 11 bases are shared with TRBD2. Germline V gene sequence: CDR1 SNHLY, CDR2 FYNNEI. V trimming: 2 bases; J trimming: 3 bases; junction bases outside the gene matches: 3. CDR3 length: 15 amino acids. The CDR3 here is CASSETSGGGYEQYF. The CDR3 DNA reads as TGTGCCAGCAGTGAAACTAGCGGGGGCGGCTACGAGCAGTACTTC. Full variable domain (remainder filled in from reference TRBV2 and TRBJ2-7): EPEVTQTPSHQVTQMGQEVILRCVPISNHLYFYWYRQILGQKVEFLVSFYNNEISEKSEIFDDQFSVERPDGSNFTLKIRSTKLEDSAMYFCASSETSGGGYEQYFGPGTRLTVT.

The V gene is TRBV7-2, the J gene TRBJ2-7, with D perhaps given as TRBD1 or TRBD2 (5 bases each). This CDR3 spans 13 amino acids. CDR1 and CDR2 from the germline V gene are SGHTA and FQGNSA. The V end lost 6 bases, the J end lost 2 bases, and 11 bases lay between the germline ends. As DNA, the CDR3 is TGTGCCAGCAGACGAGGGGTAACCTACGAGCAGTACTTC. Residues: CASRRGVTYEQYF.

The chain carries TRBV21-1 and TRBJ2-5; the table gives TRBD1 as D, unverified against the DNA. TRBV21-1 is a recognized pseudogene. This CDR3 contains 17 residues. CDR3 bases: TGTGCCAGCAGCAAACTAAGGATCAGGGGGCAGCAAGAGACCCAGTACTTC. Translation gives CASSKLRIRGQQETQYF.

The chain has TRBV5-1 and TRBJ2-3; 7 nucleotides line up with TRBD1. CDR3 size: 15 residues. The J segment lost 3 bases and the V segment lost 3 bases, leaving 7 bases of the junction unmatched. The V gene's germline CDR1 is SGHRS and CDR2 YFSETQ. The DNA of the CDR3 is TGCGCCAGCAGCTCCAGACAGGGCAGGACAGATACGCAGTATTTT. It encodes CASSSRQGRTDTQYF.

The rearrangement joins TRBV28 to TRBJ1-3; a weak D match, TRBD1 (5 bases). In germline, CDR1 is MDHEN, CDR2 SYDVKM. Trimming took off 4 bases at V and 0 bases at J, with 13 bases between the two ends. This CDR3 has 16 amino acids. The CDR3 is CASSSKQEISGNTIYF. CDR3 DNA sequence: TGTGCCAGCAGTTCCAAACAGGAAATCTCTGGAAACACCATATATTTT. Drawing the rest from reference TRBV28 and TRBJ1-3, the complete variable domain is DVKVTQSSRYLVKRTGEKVFLECVQDMDHENMFWYRQDPGLGLRLIYFSYDVKMKEKGDIPEGYSVSREKKERFSLILESASTNQTSMYLCASSSKQEISGNTIYFGEGSWLTVV.

Concerning this clone itself: Other nucleotide sequences from this sample produce the same CDR3. The gene calls are TRBV19 and TRBJ2-5, with 9 bases matching TRBD1. The CDR3 length is 16 residues. V lost 3 bases and J lost 7; bases outside the gene matches: 12. Germline CDR1 reads LNHDA; CDR2 reads SQIVND (reference sequence). CDR3 sequence: CASSMSGDRADGTQYF. The CDR3 bases are TGTGCCAGTAGTATGTCAGGGGACAGGGCGGATGGGACCCAGTACTTC.